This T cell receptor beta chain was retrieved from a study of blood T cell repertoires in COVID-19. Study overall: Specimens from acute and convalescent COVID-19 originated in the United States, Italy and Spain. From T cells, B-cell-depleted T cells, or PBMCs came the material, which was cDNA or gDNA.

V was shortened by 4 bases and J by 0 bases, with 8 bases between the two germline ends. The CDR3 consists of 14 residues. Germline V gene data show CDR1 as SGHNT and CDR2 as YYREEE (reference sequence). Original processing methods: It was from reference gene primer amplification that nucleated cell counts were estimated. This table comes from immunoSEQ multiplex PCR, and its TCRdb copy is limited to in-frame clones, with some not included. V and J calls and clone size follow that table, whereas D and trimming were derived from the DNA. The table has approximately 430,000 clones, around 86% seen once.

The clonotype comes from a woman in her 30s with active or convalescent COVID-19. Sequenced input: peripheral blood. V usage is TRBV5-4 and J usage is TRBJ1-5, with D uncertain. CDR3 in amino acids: CASSVDSSNQPQHF. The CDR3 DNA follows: TGTGCCAGCAGCGTGGACTCTAGCAATCAGCCCCAGCATTTT.